This is a list of T cell receptor beta chains from one sample in a study of post-analysis software for immune sequencing data. TCRdb reanalysed the PCR reads using MiXCR and keeps one entry per CDR3 protein. The repertoire consists of some 260,000 distinct CDR3 sequences, with just over 35% occurring once and the leading ten covering roughly 4.8%. Sequencing input: blood. These receptor sequences come from a girl between 10 and 17 years old with multiple sclerosis. Each CDR3 is given with its conserved first and last residue. A D gene is named only where the DNA matches it firmly. Where a row states a size, it is once, few, many or the class of an expanded clone; other rows omit it.

CDR3 protein | CDR3 DNA | J gene | clone size | V gene | D gene | CDR3 length
CASSFHVNEQFF | TGTGCCAGCAGTTTCCACGTCAACGAGCAGTTCTTC | TRBJ2-1 | NA | TRBV12-3/TRBV12-4 | NA | 12
CASSPRTGEGETQYF | TGTGCCAGCAGCCCACGGACAGGGGAGGGCGAGACCCAGTACTTC | TRBJ2-5 | many | TRBV7-2 | TRBD1 | 15
CAISEETRGGNTIYF | TGTGCCATCAGTGAGGAAACACGGGGGGGAAACACCATATATTTT | TRBJ1-3 | few | TRBV10-3 | NA | 15
CSAVTDRGARGYTF | TGCAGTGCCGTAACGGACAGGGGCGCGAGGGGGTACACCTTC | TRBJ1-2 | many | TRBV20-1 | TRBD1 | 14
CSAPRGHEQFF | TGCAGTGCTCCCAGGGGTCATGAGCAGTTCTTC | TRBJ2-1 | many | TRBV20-1 | NA | 11
CASSGGSTLSYEQYF | TGTGCCAGCTCAGGGGGGAGTACCCTCTCCTACGAGCAGTACTTC | TRBJ2-7 | NA | TRBV9 | NA | 15
CASSLGGLADTDTQYF | TGTGCCAGCAGCTTAGGGGGACTAGCGGATACAGATACGCAGTATTTT | TRBJ2-3 | many | TRBV7-2 | TRBD2 | 16
CASRRLVDTQYF | TGTGCCAGCAGGAGACTAGTCGATACGCAGTATTTT | TRBJ2-3 | many | TRBV12-3/TRBV12-4 | NA | 12
CASANGASSYNEQFF | TGCGCCAGCGCCAATGGGGCGAGCTCCTACAATGAGCAGTTCTTC | TRBJ2-1 | few | TRBV5-1 | NA | 15
CASSSSGGQGFDYTF | TGTGCCAGCAGTTCCTCCGGGGGACAGGGTTTTGACTACACCTTC | TRBJ1-2 | NA | TRBV6-6 | TRBD1 | 15
CAGGQGTLWANVLTF | TGTGCTGGGGGACAGGGAACCCTCTGGGCCAACGTCCTGACTTTC | TRBJ2-6 | many | TRBV11-2 | TRBD1 | 15
CASSFAGGVYEQYF | TGCGCCAGCAGCTTTGCGGGAGGGGTCTACGAGCAGTACTTC | TRBJ2-7 | many | TRBV5-1 | TRBD2 | 14
CASSRTASYNSPLHF | TGCGCCAGCAGTCGGACCGCGTCCTATAATTCACCCCTCCACTTT | TRBJ1-6 | many | TRBV4-1 | NA | 15
CASSVEFGQGLLSYTF | TGTGCCAGCAGCGTAGAATTTGGACAGGGCCTCTTAAGCTACACCTTC | TRBJ1-2 | few | TRBV9 | TRBD1 | 16
CAWSRANTEAFF | TGTGCCTGGAGTAGGGCGAACACTGAAGCTTTCTTT | TRBJ1-1 | many | TRBV30 | NA | 12
CASSSTSRETQYF | TGTGCCAGCAGCTCGACTAGTAGGGAGACCCAGTACTTC | TRBJ2-5 | NA | TRBV7-2 | NA | 13
CATSRGGTGANQPQHF | TGTGCCACCAGCAGGGGAGGGACAGGGGCAAATCAGCCCCAGCATTTT | TRBJ1-5 | NA | TRBV15 | TRBD1 | 16
CASSSARGGEKLFF | TGTGCCAGCAGCAGCGCCCGAGGAGGCGAAAAACTGTTTTTT | TRBJ1-4 | few | TRBV11-2 | NA | 14
CASSLESRGTEQYF | TGTGCCAGCAGCTTAGAGTCCAGGGGCACAGAGCAGTACTTC | TRBJ2-7 | NA | TRBV11-2 | NA | 14
CASSLGTSLGETQYF | TGCGCCAGCAGCTTGGGTACTAGCCTTGGCGAGACCCAGTACTTC | TRBJ2-5 | NA | TRBV5-1 | NA | 15
CASSRTSVRTGSSGANVLTF | TGCGCCAGCAGCCGGACTTCGGTACGGACAGGGAGCTCTGGGGCCAACGTCCTGACTTTC | TRBJ2-6 | NA | TRBV5-1 | TRBD1 | 20
CASSPLSGSRPNEQFF | TGTGCCAGCAGCCCTCTTAGCGGGAGTCGGCCCAATGAGCAGTTCTTC | TRBJ2-1 | many | TRBV7-3 | TRBD2 | 16
CASSSSLLAGGPSGTDTQYF | TGTGCCAGCAGCTCTAGTTTACTAGCGGGGGGGCCTTCGGGCACAGATACGCAGTATTTT | TRBJ2-3 | few | TRBV11-2 | TRBD2 | 20
CASSPRSGAGLPGYTF | TGTGCCAGCAGCCCTCGTTCGGGGGCGGGACTGCCTGGCTACACCTTC | TRBJ1-2 | few | TRBV7-2 | NA | 16
CSGQGMNTEAFF | TGCAGTGGACAGGGCATGAACACTGAAGCTTTCTTT | TRBJ1-1 | many | TRBV20-1 | TRBD1 | 12
CASSSATGGDYEQYF | TGCGCCAGCAGCTCAGCGACAGGGGGGGATTACGAGCAGTACTTC | TRBJ2-7 | NA | TRBV5-1 | TRBD1 | 15
CATSDPGGAETQYF | TGTGCCACCAGTGACCCAGGGGGCGCCGAGACCCAGTACTTC | TRBJ2-5 | NA | TRBV24-1 | TRBD1 | 14